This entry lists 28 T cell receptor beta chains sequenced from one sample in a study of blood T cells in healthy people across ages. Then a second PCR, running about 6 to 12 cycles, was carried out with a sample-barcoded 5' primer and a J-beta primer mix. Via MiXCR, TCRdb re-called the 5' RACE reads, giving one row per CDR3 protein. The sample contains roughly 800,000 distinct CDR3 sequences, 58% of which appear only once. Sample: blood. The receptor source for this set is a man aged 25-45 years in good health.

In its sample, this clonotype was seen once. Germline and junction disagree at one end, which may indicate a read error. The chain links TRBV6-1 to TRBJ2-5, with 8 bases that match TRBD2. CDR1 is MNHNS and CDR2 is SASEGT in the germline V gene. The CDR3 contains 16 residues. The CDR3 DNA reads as TGTGCCAGCAGGGAAGCAAGCGGGGGCGAGTCGGGGACCCAGTACTTC. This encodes CASREASGGESGTQYF.

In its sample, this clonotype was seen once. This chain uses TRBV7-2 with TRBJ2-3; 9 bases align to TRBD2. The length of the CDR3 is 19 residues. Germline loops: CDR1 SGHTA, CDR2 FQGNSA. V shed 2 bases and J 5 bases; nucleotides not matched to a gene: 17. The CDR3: CASSLRLAGVQSSGDTQYF. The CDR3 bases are TGTGCCAGCAGCTTAAGGTTAGCGGGAGTCCAGAGTTCGGGAGATACGCAGTATTTT.

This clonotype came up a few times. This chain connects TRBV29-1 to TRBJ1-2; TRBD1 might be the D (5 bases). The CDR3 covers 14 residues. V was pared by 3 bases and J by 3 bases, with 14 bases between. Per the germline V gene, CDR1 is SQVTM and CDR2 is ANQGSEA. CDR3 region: CSVEIRQNDYGYTF. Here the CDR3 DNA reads TGCAGCGTTGAGATCAGACAGAACGACTATGGCTACACCTTC. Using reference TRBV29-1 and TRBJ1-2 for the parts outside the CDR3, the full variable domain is SAVISQKPSRDICQRGTSLTIQCQVDSQVTMMFWYRQQPGQSLTLIATANQGSEATYESGFVIDKFPISRPNLTFSTLTVSNMSPEDSSIYLCSVEIRQNDYGYTFGSGTRLTVV.

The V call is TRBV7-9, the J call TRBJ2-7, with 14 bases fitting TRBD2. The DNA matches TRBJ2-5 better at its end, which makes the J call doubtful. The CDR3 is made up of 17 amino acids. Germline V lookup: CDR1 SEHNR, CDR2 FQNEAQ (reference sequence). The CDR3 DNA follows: TGTGCCAGCCAAGGACTAGCGGGAGGAAGTGTATTTCAGACCCAGTACTTC. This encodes CASQGLAGGSVFQTQYF.

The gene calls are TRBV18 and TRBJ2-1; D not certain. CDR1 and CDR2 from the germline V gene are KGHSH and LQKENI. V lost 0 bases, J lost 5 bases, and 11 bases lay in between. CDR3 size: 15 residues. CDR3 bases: TGTGCCAGCTCACCACCGGCCTCCGGAGACAATGAGCAGTTCTTC. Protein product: CASSPPASGDNEQFF.

Here the CDR3 DNA reads TGTGCCAGCAGCGTAAGCCCCGCGGCCTTGGTGGGGACCCAGTACTTC. Its protein product is CASSVSPAALVGTQYF. The chain combines TRBV7-2 with TRBJ2-5; D unresolved. Trimming removed 5 bases from V and 7 bases from J, with 23 bases in between. The CDR3 contains 16 residues. Germline CDR1 and CDR2: SGHTA and FQGNSA.

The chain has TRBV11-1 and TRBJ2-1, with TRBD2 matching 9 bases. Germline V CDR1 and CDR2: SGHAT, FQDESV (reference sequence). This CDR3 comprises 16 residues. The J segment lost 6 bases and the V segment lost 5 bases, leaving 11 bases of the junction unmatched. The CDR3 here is CASSRPRTSVSNEQFF. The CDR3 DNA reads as TGTGCCAGCAGCCGACCCCGGACTAGCGTTTCCAATGAGCAGTTCTTC.

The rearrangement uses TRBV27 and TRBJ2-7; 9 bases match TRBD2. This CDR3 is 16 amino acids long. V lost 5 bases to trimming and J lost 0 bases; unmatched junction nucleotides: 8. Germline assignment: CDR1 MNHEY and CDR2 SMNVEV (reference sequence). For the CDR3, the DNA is TGTGCCAGCAGTCCCTCCGTAGCGGGAGCCTCCTACGAGCAGTACTTC. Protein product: CASSPSVAGASYEQYF.

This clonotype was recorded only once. In DNA, the CDR3 is TGTGCCAGCAGTCCCGCCTCCGGGCCAGATCTACCCCTCCACTTT. Protein product: CASSPASGPDLPLHF. V is TRBV28 and J is TRBJ1-6; D gene uncertain. The V gene's germline CDR1 is MDHEN and CDR2 SYDVKM. This CDR3 comprises 15 residues. V was clipped by 5 bases and J by 12 bases, with 20 bases between them.

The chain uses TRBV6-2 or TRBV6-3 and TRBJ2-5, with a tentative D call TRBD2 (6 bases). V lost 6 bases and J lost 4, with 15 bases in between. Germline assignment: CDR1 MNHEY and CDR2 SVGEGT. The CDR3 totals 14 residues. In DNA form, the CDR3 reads TGTGCCAGCAGGAATGGGGGGAAGGGAGAGACCCAGTACTTC. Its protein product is CASRNGGKGETQYF.

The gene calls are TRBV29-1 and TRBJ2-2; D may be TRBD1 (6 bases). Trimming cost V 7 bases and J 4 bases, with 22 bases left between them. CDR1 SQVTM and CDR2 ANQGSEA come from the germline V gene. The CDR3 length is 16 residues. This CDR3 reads CSASLFGGVSTGELFF. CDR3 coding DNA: TGCAGCGCCTCCCTTTTTGGGGGCGTGAGCACCGGGGAGCTGTTTTTT.

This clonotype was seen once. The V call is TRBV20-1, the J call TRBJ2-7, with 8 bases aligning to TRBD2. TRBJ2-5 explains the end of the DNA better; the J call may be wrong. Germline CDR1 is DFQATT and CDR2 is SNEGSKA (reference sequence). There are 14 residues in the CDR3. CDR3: CSATRLANEETQYF. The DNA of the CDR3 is TGCAGTGCTACGCGACTAGCGAACGAAGAGACCCAGTACTTC.

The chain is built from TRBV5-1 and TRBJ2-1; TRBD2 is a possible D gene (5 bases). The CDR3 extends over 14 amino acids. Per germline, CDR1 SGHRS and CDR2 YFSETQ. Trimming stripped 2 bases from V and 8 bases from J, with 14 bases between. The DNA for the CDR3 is TGCGCCAGCAGCTTTAGTAGGGAGTTGGATGAGCAGTTCTTC. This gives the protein CASSFSRELDEQFF.

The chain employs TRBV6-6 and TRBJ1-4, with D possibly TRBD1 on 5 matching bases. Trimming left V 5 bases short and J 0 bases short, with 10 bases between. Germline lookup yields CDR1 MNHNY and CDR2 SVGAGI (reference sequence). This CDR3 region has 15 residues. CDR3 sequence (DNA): TGTGCCAGCAGTCCGGGGGGAACAACTAATGAAAAACTGTTTTTT. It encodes CASSPGGTTNEKLFF.

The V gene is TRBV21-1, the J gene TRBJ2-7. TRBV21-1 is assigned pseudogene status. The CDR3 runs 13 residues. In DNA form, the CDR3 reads TGTGCCAGCAGCACTACAGTTATGTACGAGCAGTACTTC. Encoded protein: CASSTTVMYEQYF.

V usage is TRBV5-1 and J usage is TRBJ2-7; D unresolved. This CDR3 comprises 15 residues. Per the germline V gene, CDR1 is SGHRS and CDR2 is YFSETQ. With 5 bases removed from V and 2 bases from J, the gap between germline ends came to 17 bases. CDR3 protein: CASSPGPDPTYEQYF. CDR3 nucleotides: TGCGCCAGCAGTCCAGGCCCCGATCCTACCTACGAGCAGTACTTC.

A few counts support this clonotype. The CDR3 DNA follows: TGTGCCAGCAGCCAAGAGGGTCTCGGGTCTAGCGGGAGCACAGATACGCAGTATTTT. It is translated as CASSQEGLGSSGSTDTQYF. The chain carries TRBV4-2 and TRBJ2-3; 8 nucleotides line up with TRBD2. Germline-derived CDR1 and CDR2 are LGHNA and YNFKEQ. V shed 0 bases, J shed 0 bases, and the junction held 11 bases outside the gene matches. The CDR3 length is 19 residues.

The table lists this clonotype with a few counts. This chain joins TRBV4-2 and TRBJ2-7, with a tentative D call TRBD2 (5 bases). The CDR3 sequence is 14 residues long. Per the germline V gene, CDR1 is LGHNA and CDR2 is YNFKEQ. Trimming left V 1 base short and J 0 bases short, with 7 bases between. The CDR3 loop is CASSQASLSYEQYF. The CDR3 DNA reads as TGTGCCAGCAGCCAAGCTAGCCTCTCCTACGAGCAGTACTTC.

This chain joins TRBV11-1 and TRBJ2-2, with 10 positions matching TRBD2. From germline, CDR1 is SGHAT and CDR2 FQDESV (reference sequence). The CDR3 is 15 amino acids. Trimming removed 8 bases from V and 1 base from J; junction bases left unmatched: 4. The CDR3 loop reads CASCKREGNTGELFF. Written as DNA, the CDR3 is TGTGCCAGCTGCAAGCGGGAGGGGAACACCGGGGAGCTGTTTTTT.

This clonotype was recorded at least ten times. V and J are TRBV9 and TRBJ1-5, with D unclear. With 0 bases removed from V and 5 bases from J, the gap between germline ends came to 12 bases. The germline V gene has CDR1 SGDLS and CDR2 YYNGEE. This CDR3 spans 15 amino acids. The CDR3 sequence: CASSVAPTADQPQHF. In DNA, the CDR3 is TGTGCCAGCAGCGTAGCTCCCACAGCGGATCAGCCCCAGCATTTT.

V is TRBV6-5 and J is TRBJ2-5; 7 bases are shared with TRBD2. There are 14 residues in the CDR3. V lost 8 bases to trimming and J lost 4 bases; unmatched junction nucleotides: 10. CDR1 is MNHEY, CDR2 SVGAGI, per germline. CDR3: CASHRGRDAETQYF. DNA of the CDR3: TGTGCCAGCCACCGGGGGAGGGATGCAGAGACCCAGTACTTC.

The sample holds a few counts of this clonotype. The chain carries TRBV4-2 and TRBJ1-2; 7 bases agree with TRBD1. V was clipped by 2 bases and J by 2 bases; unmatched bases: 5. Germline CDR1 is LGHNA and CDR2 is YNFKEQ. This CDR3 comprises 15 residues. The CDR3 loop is CASSQWTGENYGYTF. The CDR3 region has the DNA TGTGCCAGCAGCCAATGGACAGGAGAAAACTATGGCTACACCTTC.

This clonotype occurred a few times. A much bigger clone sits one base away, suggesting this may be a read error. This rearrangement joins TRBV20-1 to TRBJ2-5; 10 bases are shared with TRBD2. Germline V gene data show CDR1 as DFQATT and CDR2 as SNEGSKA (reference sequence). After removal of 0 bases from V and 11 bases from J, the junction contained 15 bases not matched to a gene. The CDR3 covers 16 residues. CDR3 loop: CSARDIAGGDYNEQYF. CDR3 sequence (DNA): TGCAGTGCTAGAGACATAGCGGGAGGAGATTACAATGAGCAGTACTTC.

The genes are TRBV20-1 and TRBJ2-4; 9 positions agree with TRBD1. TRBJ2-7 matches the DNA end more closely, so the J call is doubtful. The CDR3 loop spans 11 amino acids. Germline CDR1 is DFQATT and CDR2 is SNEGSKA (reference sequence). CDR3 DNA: TGCAGTTTGACAGGGGGCTACGAGCAGTACTTC. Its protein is CSLTGGYEQYF.

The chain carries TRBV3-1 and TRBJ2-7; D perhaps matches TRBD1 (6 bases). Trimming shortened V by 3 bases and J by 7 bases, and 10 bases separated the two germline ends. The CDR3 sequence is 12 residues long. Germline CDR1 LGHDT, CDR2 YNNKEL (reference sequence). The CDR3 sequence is CASSHGGGEQYF. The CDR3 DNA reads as TGTGCCAGCAGCCATGGGGGCGGAGAGCAGTACTTC.

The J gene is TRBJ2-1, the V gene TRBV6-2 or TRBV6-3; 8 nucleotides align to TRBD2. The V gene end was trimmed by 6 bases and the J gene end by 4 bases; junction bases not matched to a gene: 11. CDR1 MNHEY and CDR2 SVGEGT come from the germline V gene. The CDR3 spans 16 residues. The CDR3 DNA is TGTGCCAGCAGCGACCCGAGCGGGAGTCCTTACAATGAGCAGTTCTTC. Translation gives CASSDPSGSPYNEQFF.

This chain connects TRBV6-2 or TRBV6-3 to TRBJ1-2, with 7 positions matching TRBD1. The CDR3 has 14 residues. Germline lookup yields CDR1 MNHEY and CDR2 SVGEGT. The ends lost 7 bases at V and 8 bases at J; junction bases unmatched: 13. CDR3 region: CASTYDRAVFGYTF. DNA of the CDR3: TGTGCCAGCACCTACGACAGGGCAGTTTTCGGCTACACCTTC.

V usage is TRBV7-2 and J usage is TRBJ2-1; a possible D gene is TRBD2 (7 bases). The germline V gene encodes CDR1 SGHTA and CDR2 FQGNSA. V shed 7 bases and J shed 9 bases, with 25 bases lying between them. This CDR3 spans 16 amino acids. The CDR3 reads CASTKGRGGRSGEQFF. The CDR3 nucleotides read TGTGCCAGCACCAAGGGGAGGGGGGGGCGTTCAGGTGAGCAGTTCTTC.